This T cell receptor beta chain is from a study of shared clonotypes between healthy human individuals. Study-wide findings and caveats: A small donor pool kept down the genetic and exposure-history diversity that was represented.

Sequenced by immunoSEQ multiplex PCR; TCRdb stores in-frame clones only, minus some. The table lists more than 550,000 clones, around 70% of them singletons, with under 2% in the top ten. This clone has just one count. Its antigen is unidentified. Germline CDR1 reads LNHDA; CDR2 reads SQIVND (reference sequence). Between the trimmed V and J ends, which lost 6 bases and 5 bases, there was a span of 14 bases. This CDR3 spans 13 amino acids. Sequencing was performed on memory CD4+ T cells sorted from blood. The sample's subset: CD45RA-negative fraction. V usage is TRBV19 and J usage is TRBJ2-7, with D perhaps matching TRBD1 or TRBD2 (5 bases each). The receptor was isolated from a woman younger than 45 in good health. In nucleotides, the CDR3 is TGTGCCAGTAGGGGACGTCGCGACCACGAGCAGTACTTC. Translation: CASRGRRDHEQYF.